Presented here are 17 T cell receptor beta chains from one specimen sequenced in a study of T cell responses to AZD1222 COVID-19 vaccine. The repertoire was sequenced with immunoSEQ multiplex PCR; TCRdb's copy has only in-frame clones and lacks some. The repertoire holds more than 130,000 clones, with 90% as singletons. This material consisted of peripheral blood, taken on day 0 of AZD1222 vaccination. The receptors stem from an adult in good health.

The chain employs TRBV5-4 and TRBJ2-2; the D call may be TRBD1 or TRBD2 (5 bases each). The V gene lost 2 bases and the J gene lost 6 bases, with 14 bases spanning the gap. The CDR3 is made up of 15 amino acids. Germline-derived CDR1 and CDR2 are SGHNT and YYREEE (reference sequence). As DNA, the CDR3 is TGTGCCAGCAGCTTCGATCCCCAGGGACCCGGGGAGCTGTTTTTT. Translated: CASSFDPQGPGELFF.

This sequence joins TRBV6-5 and TRBJ1-5, with 8 bases that match TRBD1. This CDR3 contains 14 residues. Germline V gene data show CDR1 as MNHEY and CDR2 as SVGAGI. V shed 6 bases and J 5 bases; nucleotides not matched to a gene: 6. CDR3 region: CASSPSGGHQPQHF. As DNA, the CDR3 is TGTGCCAGCAGCCCATCAGGGGGCCATCAGCCCCAGCATTTT.

DNA for the CDR3: TGTGCCAGCAGCCTTGGGGGACCCAGGGGAGGGGCTTTCTTT. Its protein product is CASSLGGPRGGAFF. The chain couples TRBV5-6 to TRBJ1-1, with TRBD1 as a possible D gene (6 bases). Per the germline V gene, CDR1 is SGHDT and CDR2 is YYEEEE. Trimming removed 4 bases from V and 11 bases from J, with 21 bases in between. The CDR3 loop spans 14 amino acids.

The chain is built from TRBV12-3 or TRBV12-4 and TRBJ1-1; a possible D gene is TRBD1 (6 bases). Trimming left V 6 bases short and J 10 bases short, with 15 bases between. The length of the CDR3 is 12 residues. CDR3 protein: CASSYREVGAFF. CDR3 DNA: TGTGCCAGCAGCTACAGGGAAGTCGGAGCTTTCTTT.

The chain carries TRBV24-1 and TRBJ2-1; tentative D call: TRBD2 (6 bases). Germline loops: CDR1 KGHDR, CDR2 SFDVKD. The V and J ends lost 3 bases and 0 bases respectively, with 14 bases between them. This CDR3 is built from 17 residues. The CDR3 is CATSDGNQAGSYNEQFF. For the CDR3, the DNA is TGTGCCACCAGTGATGGGAACCAAGCGGGCTCCTACAATGAGCAGTTCTTC.

The V gene is TRBV30, the J gene TRBJ2-3; 14 bases align to TRBD2. CDR1 and CDR2 (germline): GTSNPN, SVGIG (reference sequence). V was clipped by 2 bases and J by 4 bases; unmatched bases: 11. The CDR3 contains 18 residues. For the CDR3, the DNA is TGTGCCTGGAGTCTCCACCGGGGACTAGCGGGAGTCGCAGATACGCAGTATTTT. Encoded protein: CAWSLHRGLAGVADTQYF.

The chain recombines TRBV23-1 with TRBJ2-7, with D perhaps TRBD1 (6 bases). TRBV23-1 is an open reading frame, and its role is uncertain. The CDR3 totals 14 residues. V gave up 4 bases and J gave up 7 bases, with 17 bases separating them. The CDR3 nucleotides read TGCGCCAGCAGTCCCCGGACAGTCTGGTTGGAGCAGTACTTC. Residues: CASSPRTVWLEQYF.

This clone appeared once. J is TRBJ1-1 and V is TRBV5-8; 9 nucleotides align to TRBD1. The CDR3 length is 13 residues. Germline-derived CDR1 and CDR2 are SGHTS and YDEGEE. V dropped 2 bases and J dropped 8; count of bases not matched to a gene: 4. As DNA, the CDR3 is TGTGCCAGCAGCTTAACAGGGGGCTGGGAAGCTTTCTTT. This translates into CASSLTGGWEAFF.

The chain uses TRBV30 and TRBJ2-2; D gene unclear. This CDR3 has 10 residues. V was pared by 6 bases and J by 8 bases, with 7 bases between. Germline assignment: CDR1 GTSNPN and CDR2 SVGIG (reference sequence). CDR3 nucleotides: TGTGCCTGCCTGAGAGGGGAGCTGTTTTTT. Its protein is CACLRGELFF.

This chain connects TRBV29-1 to TRBJ2-3; D unclear. The CDR3 consists of 11 residues. The V end was cut by 2 bases, the J end by 4 bases, with 4 bases between. Germline assignment: CDR1 SQVTM and CDR2 ANQGSEA. In nucleotides, the CDR3 is TGCAGCGTTGAACCCCCAGATACGCAGTATTTT. As protein: CSVEPPDTQYF.

The chain employs TRBV3-1 (or the pseudogene TRBV3-2) and TRBJ2-5; D is tentatively TRBD1 or TRBD2 (6 bases each). V lost 1 base and J lost 3, with 12 bases in between. The germline V gene has CDR1 LGHDT and CDR2 YNNKEL (reference sequence). The CDR3 has 15 amino acids. The CDR3 region is CASSQARGTKETQYF. CDR3 DNA sequence: TGTGCCAGCAGCCAAGCCCGCGGGACAAAAGAGACCCAGTACTTC.

This clone showed up just a few times. The CDR3 protein is CASSLEFDRDTEAFF. In DNA, the CDR3 is TGTGCCAGCAGCTTGGAGTTTGACCGCGACACTGAAGCTTTCTTT. The rearrangement uses TRBV5-4 and TRBJ1-1; no firm D call. From germline, CDR1 is SGHNT and CDR2 YYREEE (reference sequence). The CDR3 totals 15 residues. V lost 0 bases and J 3 bases, leaving 12 bases between the germline ends.

CDR3 DNA: TGTGCCAGCAGGACAGGGGGGTATAATGAAAAACTGTTTTTT. Encoded protein: CASRTGGYNEKLFF. This chain links TRBV2 with TRBJ1-4; 9 nucleotides align to TRBD1. J gave up 4 bases and V 6 bases, and 3 bases lay outside the gene matches. Germline lookup yields CDR1 SNHLY and CDR2 FYNNEI. CDR3 length: 14 residues.

The V and J genes are TRBV5-6 and TRBJ2-4; D not certain. V was pared by 1 base and J by 1 base, with 12 bases between. Germline V CDR1 and CDR2: SGHDT, YYEEEE. The CDR3 spans 16 residues. For the CDR3, the DNA is TGTGCCAGCAGCTTGTTCGCAGGATCTGCCAAAAACATTCAGTACTTC. Translation: CASSLFAGSAKNIQYF.

The rearrangement joins TRBV18 to TRBJ1-6, with D possibly TRBD1 on 6 matching bases. Trimming took 1 base from V and 1 from J, leaving 11 bases between them. The CDR3 runs to 17 residues. Germline V gene sequence: CDR1 KGHSH, CDR2 LQKENI. The CDR3 loop is CASSPRRGVSYNSPLHF. The DNA for the CDR3 is TGTGCCAGCTCACCACGGAGGGGGGTTTCCTATAATTCACCCCTCCACTTT.

In nucleotides, the CDR3 is TGTGCCAGTAGTATCTCCTCTGGCGGATATGGCTACACCTTC. It codes for CASSISSGGYGYTF. The genes are TRBV19 and TRBJ1-2; the D is unclear. This CDR3 comprises 14 residues. V was cut by 3 bases and J by 5 bases, with 13 bases left in between. The germline CDR1 and CDR2 sequences are LNHDA and SQIVND (reference sequence).

V and J are TRBV19 and TRBJ2-1; 8 positions match TRBD2. There are 12 residues in the CDR3. V was pared by 6 bases and J by 7 bases, with 2 bases of the junction left unmatched. Germline V gene sequence: CDR1 LNHDA, CDR2 SQIVND (reference sequence). CDR3 in amino acids: CASRLADNEQFF. CDR3 in DNA: TGTGCCAGTAGACTAGCGGATAATGAGCAGTTCTTC.